Listed below are T cell receptor beta chains from one sample, sequenced in a study of CD8 T cells in Susac syndrome. MiXCR, run by TCRdb on the immunoSEQ multiplex PCR reads, gives a single entry per CDR3 protein. Of some 180,000 distinct CDR3 sequences in the sample, about 93% were seen once. Sample: CD4+ T cells from PBMCs. Receptors were obtained from a human donor in good health. Each CDR3 is given with its conserved first and last residue. The D gene is left open where the match is weak. Not all rows give a size; the values are once, few, many and, for expanded clones, a class.

V gene: TRBV7-8
clone size: -
J gene: TRBJ2-3
D gene: -
CDR3 DNA: TGTGCCAGCAGCCCCCGTTGGCAAAACACAGATACGCAGTATTTT
CDR3 protein: CASSPRWQNTDTQYF

V gene: TRBV9
clone size: few
J gene: TRBJ1-5
D gene: -
CDR3 DNA: TGTGCCAGCAGCGTGGGGGGGGCTAATCAGCCCCAGCATTTT
CDR3 protein: CASSVGGANQPQHF

V gene: TRBV2
clone size: -
J gene: TRBJ1-5
D gene: -
CDR3 DNA: TGTGCCAGCAGTGGTGAGAAGTACAATCAGCCCCAGCATTTT
CDR3 protein: CASSGEKYNQPQHF

V gene: TRBV20-1
clone size: -
J gene: TRBJ2-3
D gene: -
CDR3 DNA: TGCAGTGCTAGCCTTTGGGCAGATACGCAGTATTTT
CDR3 protein: CSASLWADTQYF

V gene: TRBV29-1
clone size: -
J gene: TRBJ2-3
D gene: -
CDR3 DNA: TGCAGCGCCAGGGTTTCAGATACGCAGTATTTT
CDR3 protein: CSARVSDTQYF

V gene: TRBV7-2
clone size: few
J gene: TRBJ1-6
D gene: -
CDR3 DNA: TGTGCCAGCAGCCGGGACTCCTATAATTCACCCCTCCACTTT
CDR3 protein: CASSRDSYNSPLHF

V gene: TRBV12-3/TRBV12-4
clone size: -
J gene: TRBJ2-1
D gene: -
CDR3 DNA: TGTGCCAGCAGACCGGTCCTATCCCCCAACAATGAGCAGTTCTTC
CDR3 protein: CASRPVLSPNNEQFF

V gene: TRBV5-4
clone size: -
J gene: TRBJ1-6
D gene: TRBD1
CDR3 DNA: TGTGCCAGCAGCTTGGGAGGTGTGGGGACAGCTCTCAATTCACCCCTCCACTTT
CDR3 protein: CASSLGGVGTALNSPLHF

V gene: TRBV7-2
clone size: -
J gene: TRBJ2-4
D gene: TRBD2
CDR3 DNA: TGTGCCAGCAGCCCAAGGAGCGGGGATATAGCCAAAAACATTCAGTACTTC
CDR3 protein: CASSPRSGDIAKNIQYF

V gene: TRBV3-1
clone size: -
J gene: TRBJ1-4
D gene: TRBD1
CDR3 DNA: TGTGCCAGCAGCCCTCCGGGACAGGGTGTCGGAAAACTGTTTTTT
CDR3 protein: CASSPPGQGVGKLFF

V gene: TRBV28
clone size: -
J gene: TRBJ1-4
D gene: -
CDR3 DNA: TGTGCCAGCAGTTTACCACAGGGAATGAAGGAAAAACTGTTTTTT
CDR3 protein: CASSLPQGMKEKLFF

V gene: TRBV12-3/TRBV12-4
clone size: -
J gene: TRBJ1-1
D gene: -
CDR3 DNA: TGTGCCAGCAGGACCCCAACAAGAGGAACTGAAGCTTTCTTT
CDR3 protein: CASRTPTRGTEAFF

V gene: TRBV4-3
clone size: -
J gene: TRBJ1-5
D gene: -
CDR3 DNA: TGCGCCAGCAGCCAAGACAGGTTGGGCAATCAGCCCCAGCATTTT
CDR3 protein: CASSQDRLGNQPQHF

V gene: TRBV28
clone size: -
J gene: TRBJ1-4
D gene: -
CDR3 DNA: TGTGCCAGCCGGCCCGACCCCCCACTTACTGAAAAACTGTTTTTT
CDR3 protein: CASRPDPPLTEKLFF

V gene: TRBV29-1
clone size: -
J gene: TRBJ2-7
D gene: -
CDR3 DNA: TGCAGCGTTGTCGGGAGCGAGCAGTACTTC
CDR3 protein: CSVVGSEQYF

V gene: TRBV5-1
clone size: -
J gene: TRBJ1-3
D gene: -
CDR3 DNA: TGCGCCAGCAGCCTATGGGACGGCACCCCGGGGGACACCATATATTTT
CDR3 protein: CASSLWDGTPGDTIYF

V gene: TRBV9
clone size: -
J gene: TRBJ1-2
D gene: -
CDR3 DNA: TGTGCCAGCAGCGTAGAGGGTTTAGGCTACTATGGCTACACCTTC
CDR3 protein: CASSVEGLGYYGYTF

V gene: TRBV7-8
clone size: once
J gene: TRBJ2-7
D gene: -
CDR3 DNA: TGTGCCAGCAGCTTAGACCCGGGGGTGGGCCCCGAGCAGTACTTC
CDR3 protein: CASSLDPGVGPEQYF